The clone carrying this T cell receptor beta chain was seen at least ten times. Antigen: not known. MiXCR, run by TCRdb on the reads, gives a single entry per CDR3 protein. The table has roughly 280,000 distinct CDR3 sequences, approximately 9% seen once; the top ten hold about 15%. This entry comes from a study of T cell repertoires in cytomegalovirus infection. The V end lost 1 base, the J end lost 0 bases, and 13 bases lay between the germline ends. This CDR3 contains 18 residues. CDR1 is SGHNT and CDR2 is YENEEA in the germline V gene. Study results and limitations: Identification of carriers of CMV plus the relevant HLA was achieved through cumulative public TCR beta family frequency. Within the response measured ex vivo, HLA-C-restricted CMV-specific TCR beta clonotypes were dominant.

This clonotype was obtained from a human donor in good health (CMV status not recorded). Some clones in this sample may be carry-over from other donors' samples. The sample consisted of PBMCs. The chain combines TRBV11-3 with TRBJ1-6, with D maybe TRBD1 (5 bases). The CDR3 reads CASSLGGVGSSYNSPLHF. In nucleotides, the CDR3 is TGTGCCAGCAGCTTAGGGGGCGTGGGGAGCTCCTATAATTCACCCCTCCACTTT.